The T cell receptor (beta chain) under discussion was sequenced for a study of metastatic and nonmetastatic thyroid tumors (dated by TCRdb to 2018 to 2020). Turning to the overall study: The researchers compared repertoires between peripheral blood samples and tumor or nodule tissue samples from patients with malignant or benign thyroid disease. Results the study describes overall, beyond this receptor: TCR beta diversity was reported as significantly higher in malignant tumors than in benign nodules, in both blood and tumor samples.

The library was made by PCR. The instrument was an Illumina HiSeq 4000. High-throughput sequencing was used to profile the CDR3 region of the TCR beta-chain in every patient. In the authors' own workflow: A classifier to discriminate distant-metastatic papillary thyroid cancer patients was built from CDR3 differences across clinicopathological groups. To measure repertoire diversity the researchers used the Shannon index, while the Morisita-Horn index served to gauge how similar the tumor and blood repertoires were. In-frame beta chains were kept once TCRdb had trimmed the public reads at Q25 with fastp and called clones with MiXCR. These V and J calls are TCRdb output, not the study's own analysis. This sample comprises roughly 20,000 clones, 22% of them detected only once. Of the sample, around 8.1% is held by the ten largest clones. Before undergoing thyroid surgery, none of the patients had been given any kind of treatment. Using T-cell receptor beta sequencing, the study looked back at clinical samples from patients collected from the early 2010s to the late 2010s.

Turning to this clone: It has no known antigen specificity. Base qualities are not provided; no much larger clone lies one nucleotide away.

Inclusive of the bounding cysteine and phenylalanine, the CDR3 is 17 residues long. Here the CDR3 DNA is all that survives: 51 bases in frame from base 1. Between the V and J ends, shortened by 4 bases and 4 bases respectively, the junction contains 17 bases. Per the germline V gene, SGHTA is the CDR1 and FQGTGA is the CDR2. The V and J genes are TRBV7-3 and TRBJ2-6; no D segment can be confidently identified. The material sequenced was adjacent normal tissue. The receptor comes from a female donor with papillary thyroid cancer or a benign thyroid nodule (not recorded which). Some clones in this sample may be carry-over from other donors' samples. The encoded CDR3 is CASSSGPPEAGANVLTF. In nucleotides, the sequence is TGTGCCAGCAGCTCCGGTCCCCCAGAGGCGGGGGCCAACGTCCTGACTTTC.